The 29 T cell receptor beta chains below all came from one sample that was sequenced in a study of cytomegalovirus exposure and HLA in healthy donors (dated by TCRdb to the late 2010s). Libraries came from the immunoSEQ multiplex PCR assay. A mixture of 60 forward primers for TCR Vbeta segments and 13 reverse primers for TCR Jbeta segments was used in the multiplex PCR. TCRdb's version of the immuneACCESS table is confined to in-frame rearrangements and falls short of the full clone set. An unresolved V gene accounts for under half of the shortfall where checked; the remainder is of unknown origin. The sample table records 120,000 to 150,000 clones; about four fifths of these occur just once. The top ten constitute approximately 2.4% of the sample. The sequencing sample was made of PBMCs. These receptors were taken from a male donor in good health and CMV-seronegative.

The table lists this clone with a few counts. The germline gene is not matched at one end of the junction; a read error may be the cause. This chain links TRBV7-7 with TRBJ2-3, with 9 bases identical to TRBD2. Germline assignment: CDR1 SSHAT and CDR2 FNYEAQ (reference sequence). The CDR3 loop spans 15 amino acids. CDR3 DNA sequence: TGTGCTAGCAGCGCACTAGCGGGCCACACAGATACGCAGTATTTT. Protein product: CASSALAGHTDTQYF.

The CDR3 is CAISESQKGTGVTEAFF. The CDR3 nucleotides read TGTGCCATCAGTGAGTCTCAAAAGGGGACAGGGGTTACTGAAGCTTTCTTT. The chain recombines TRBV10-3 with TRBJ1-1; 10 bases map to TRBD1. The J segment lost 5 bases and the V segment lost 0 bases, leaving 9 bases of the junction unmatched. The CDR3 totals 17 residues. Germline lookup yields CDR1 ENHRY and CDR2 SYGVKD.

The rearrangement links TRBV7-8 to TRBJ1-5, with D possibly matching TRBD1 (6 bases). The germline gives CDR1 SGHVS, CDR2 FQNEAQ. V was pared by 6 bases and J by 7 bases, with 25 bases between. The CDR3 loop spans 17 amino acids. Here the CDR3 reads CASSLPLRGGLRQPQHF. Written as DNA, the CDR3 is TGTGCCAGCAGTCTCCCCCTCAGGGGTGGGCTGCGACAGCCCCAGCATTTT.

The chain couples TRBV6-6 to TRBJ2-3; D gene uncertain. This CDR3 region has 14 residues. Deletions cut 0 bases from V and 0 bases from J, with 4 bases between. Looked up from germline, CDR1 is MNHNY and CDR2 is SVGAGI (reference sequence). The CDR3 protein is CASSYSTSTDTQYF. For the CDR3, the DNA is TGTGCCAGCAGTTACTCGACTAGCACAGATACGCAGTATTTT.

The chain recombines TRBV30 with TRBJ2-3, with 11 bases aligning to TRBD2. Trimming cost V 2 bases and J 3 bases; bases outside gene matches: 4. Germline-derived CDR1 and CDR2 are GTSNPN and SVGIG (reference sequence). This CDR3 region has 15 residues. The CDR3 nucleotides are TGTGCCTGGAGTCCGACTAGCGGGATGACAGATACGCAGTATTTT. It codes for CAWSPTSGMTDTQYF.

The genes are TRBV5-4 and TRBJ2-3; 10 bases align to TRBD2. The germline gives CDR1 SGHNT, CDR2 YYREEE (reference sequence). The J segment lost 4 bases and the V segment lost 0 bases, leaving 2 bases of the junction unmatched. This CDR3 is built from 15 residues. CDR3 coding DNA: TGTGCCAGCAGCTTGGGTCTAGCGGGAGCAGATACGCAGTATTTT. The encoded protein is CASSLGLAGADTQYF. Drawing the rest from reference TRBV5-4 and TRBJ2-3, the complete variable domain is ETGVTQSPTHLIKTRGQQVTLRCSSQSGHNTVSWYQQALGQGPQFIFQYYREEENGRGNFPPRFSGLQFPNYSSELNVNALELDDSALYLCASSLGLAGADTQYFGPGTRLTVL.

V gene TRBV4-1 combines with J gene TRBJ2-3; TRBD2 matches 13 bases. From germline, CDR1 is MGHRA and CDR2 YSYEKL. With V trimmed by 5 bases and J by 11 bases, 1 base remained unmatched. CDR3 length: 12 amino acids. This chain's CDR3 is CASSRLAGGQYF. The CDR3 DNA reads TGCGCCAGCAGCAGACTAGCGGGGGGGCAGTATTTT.

J is TRBJ2-1 and V is TRBV19, with D hard to call. CDR3 length: 14 amino acids. Germline lookup yields CDR1 LNHDA and CDR2 SQIVND (reference sequence). The V end lost 4 bases, the J end lost 4 bases, and 11 bases lay between the germline ends. As DNA, the CDR3 is TGTGCCAGTAGTAAACTACTGGAGTACAATGAGCAGTTCTTC. Protein product: CASSKLLEYNEQFF.

V and J are TRBV19 and TRBJ1-5, with D maybe TRBD1 (5 bases). The V and J ends lost 9 bases and 5 bases respectively, with 17 bases between them. CDR1 and CDR2 (germline): LNHDA, SQIVND (reference sequence). This CDR3 contains 14 residues. The CDR3 region has the DNA TGTGCCAGCCAGGGAACGGGCGTGGATCAGCCCCAGCATTTT. Translated: CASQGTGVDQPQHF. Together with reference TRBV19 and TRBJ1-5, the CDR3 gives the full variable domain: DGGITQSPKYLFRKEGQNVTLSCEQNLNHDAMYWYRQDPGQGLRLIYYSQIVNDFQKGDIAEGYSVSREKKESFPLTVTSAQKNPTAFYLCASQGTGVDQPQHFGDGTRLSIL.

The rearrangement uses TRBV7-2 and TRBJ2-7, with 10 bases matching TRBD2. The CDR3 is made up of 16 amino acids. CDR1 and CDR2 from the germline V gene are SGHTA and FQGNSA. Unmatched junction bases numbered 8, after V lost 2 bases and J lost 4 bases. The CDR3 nucleotides are TGTGCCAGCAGCTTAAGGGCTAGCGGGAGTGGGTACGAGCAGTACTTC. Protein product: CASSLRASGSGYEQYF.

The chain joins TRBV2 to TRBJ1-1; D remains ambiguous. Deletions cut 1 base from V and 1 base from J, with 4 bases between. Germline V gene data show CDR1 as SNHLY and CDR2 as FYNNEI. The CDR3 is 13 amino acids. CDR3 nucleotides: TGTGCCAGCAGTGAAGAGAGGAACACTGAAGCTTTCTTT. Its translation: CASSEERNTEAFF.

This clone was observed a handful of times. The chain joins TRBV27 to TRBJ1-1; perhaps TRBD1 as D (6 bases). CDR1 is MNHEY and CDR2 is SMNVEV in the germline V gene (reference sequence). Trimming cost V 5 bases and J 1 base, with 11 bases left between them. The CDR3 extends over 14 amino acids. As DNA, the CDR3 is TGTGCCAGCAGTCATGTGGGGGCGAACACTGAAGCTTTCTTT. This gives the protein CASSHVGANTEAFF.

CDR3: CASSQGGQVRNEQFF. CDR3 DNA sequence: TGCGCCAGCAGCCAAGGGGGACAGGTCCGCAATGAGCAGTTCTTC. The J gene is TRBJ2-1, the V gene TRBV4-3, with 8 bases lining up with TRBD1. V shed 1 base and J 6 bases; nucleotides not matched to a gene: 5. Per the germline V gene, CDR1 is LGHNA and CDR2 is YSLEER. The CDR3 totals 15 residues.

The chain has TRBV19 and TRBJ1-4, with 10 bases fitting TRBD1. Trimming took 5 bases from V and 6 from J; bases not matched to a gene: 3. The CDR3 totals 14 residues. Germline V CDR1 and CDR2: LNHDA, SQIVND (reference sequence). The DNA for the CDR3 is TGTGCCAGTAGTCGTGGGACAGGGGATGAAAAACTGTTTTTT. Translation gives CASSRGTGDEKLFF. Full variable domain (remainder filled in from reference TRBV19 and TRBJ1-4): DGGITQSPKYLFRKEGQNVTLSCEQNLNHDAMYWYRQDPGQGLRLIYYSQIVNDFQKGDIAEGYSVSREKKESFPLTVTSAQKNPTAFYLCASSRGTGDEKLFFGSGTQLSVL.

This clone was counted a few times. The genes are TRBV29-1 and TRBJ1-2, with D unresolved. The ends were cut back, 5 bases at V and 3 bases at J, with 10 bases in the middle. There are 12 residues in the CDR3. The germline V gene has CDR1 SQVTM and CDR2 ANQGSEA. Here the CDR3 reads CSVKARDYGYTF. The CDR3 nucleotides read TGCAGCGTTAAGGCCCGGGACTATGGCTACACCTTC.

This clone was recorded a few times. The gene calls are TRBV27 and TRBJ2-7; 9 nucleotides match TRBD1. From germline, CDR1 is MNHEY and CDR2 SMNVEV (reference sequence). The V segment lost 1 base and the J segment 2 bases; nucleotides outside the gene matches: 9. The CDR3 runs 17 residues. The CDR3 sequence: CASSLLAGQGATYEQYF. CDR3 nucleotides: TGTGCCAGCAGTTTATTGGCGGGACAGGGAGCCACCTACGAGCAGTACTTC.

The gene calls are TRBV30 and TRBJ1-2; D not certain. The CDR3 has 13 residues. The germline V gene encodes CDR1 GTSNPN and CDR2 SVGIG (reference sequence). The V end lost 4 bases, the J end lost 7 bases, and 16 bases lay between the germline ends. The CDR3 protein is CAWKPPGTGGYTF. DNA for the CDR3: TGTGCCTGGAAACCCCCGGGTACGGGTGGCTACACCTTC.

The genes are TRBV2 and TRBJ2-5; 9 bases line up with TRBD2. The CDR3 extends over 14 amino acids. The germline V gene encodes CDR1 SNHLY and CDR2 FYNNEI. V lost 10 bases and J lost 5; bases outside the gene matches: 11. The CDR3 DNA is TGTGCCAACGAAATAGCGGGAGCGGGGGAGACCCAGTACTTC. It is translated as CANEIAGAGETQYF.

In its sample, this clone was seen a few times. The chain combines TRBV5-1 with TRBJ2-7, with no clear D. The germline V and J ends were trimmed by 0 bases and 6 bases, with 16 bases remaining between them. The CDR3 length is 15 residues. Per germline, CDR1 SGHRS and CDR2 YFSETQ. CDR3 sequence (DNA): TGCGCCAGCAGCTTGGGGGCAGGTTCGCTGATCGAGCAGTACTTC. It specifies CASSLGAGSLIEQYF.

Only one count was recorded for this clone. CDR3: CASSLVPTGELFF. For the CDR3, the DNA is TGTGCCAGTAGCCTAGTACCCACCGGGGAGCTGTTTTTT. The genes are TRBV19 and TRBJ2-2, with D hard to call. The germline gives CDR1 LNHDA, CDR2 SQIVND (reference sequence). CDR3 length: 13 amino acids. V was cut by 6 bases and J by 4 bases, with 9 bases left in between. Drawing the rest from reference TRBV19 and TRBJ2-2, the complete variable domain is DGGITQSPKYLFRKEGQNVTLSCEQNLNHDAMYWYRQDPGQGLRLIYYSQIVNDFQKGDIAEGYSVSREKKESFPLTVTSAQKNPTAFYLCASSLVPTGELFFGEGSRLTVL.

This chain joins TRBV19 and TRBJ2-7; 10 bases align to TRBD1. Germline CDR1 and CDR2: LNHDA and SQIVND (reference sequence). V lost 0 bases, J lost 7 bases, and 9 bases stayed unmatched. The CDR3 spans 16 residues. The CDR3 region has the DNA TGTGCCAGTAGTATAGAATGGGGACAGGGGATGAGAGAGCAGTACTTC. Protein sequence: CASSIEWGQGMREQYF.

The chain couples TRBV30 to TRBJ1-1; the D gene is possibly TRBD1 (6 bases). Germline CDR1 is GTSNPN and CDR2 is SVGIG (reference sequence). The CDR3 consists of 13 residues. V was pared by 3 bases and J by 4 bases, with 12 bases between. Written as DNA, the CDR3 is TGTGCCTGGAGAATACAGGGTGGCACTGAAGCTTTCTTT. It encodes CAWRIQGGTEAFF.

This clone was detected only once. The chain links TRBV9 to TRBJ2-7; TRBD1 matches 7 bases. The CDR3 runs 15 residues. Germline-derived CDR1 and CDR2 are SGDLS and YYNGEE. V was clipped by 0 bases and J by 5 bases; unmatched bases: 8. CDR3 nucleotides: TGTGCCAGCAGCGTAGGGAACAGGGGTAATCACGAGCAGTACTTC. This encodes CASSVGNRGNHEQYF.

The V gene is TRBV5-4, the J gene TRBJ2-3; 10 positions match TRBD1. With V trimmed by 4 bases and J by 0 bases, 8 bases remained unmatched. Germline V gives CDR1 SGHNT, CDR2 YYREEE (reference sequence). CDR3 size: 17 residues. The CDR3 sequence: CASSPSPGQGSTDTQYF. The CDR3 nucleotides read TGTGCCAGCAGCCCCTCTCCGGGACAGGGGAGCACAGATACGCAGTATTTT.

This clone has a handful of counts. The genes are TRBV30 and TRBJ1-4, with D tentatively TRBD1 (5 bases). The CDR3 is 17 residues long. Germline V gene sequence: CDR1 GTSNPN, CDR2 SVGIG (reference sequence). The CDR3 here is CASEVGPPTPTNEKLFF. In DNA, the CDR3 is TGTGCTTCCGAGGTGGGGCCGCCGACCCCAACTAATGAAAAACTGTTTTTT.

The genes are TRBV5-6 and TRBJ2-1, with TRBD2 identical over 7 bases. J gave up 11 bases and V 0 bases, and 2 bases lay outside the gene matches. The CDR3 length is 12 residues. From germline, CDR1 is SGHDT and CDR2 YYEEEE. The CDR3 here is CASSLAGTKQFF. CDR3 nucleotides: TGTGCCAGCAGCTTGGCCGGGACTAAGCAGTTCTTC.

This clone came up once. The chain combines TRBV28 with TRBJ2-1; D might be TRBD2 (5 bases). The CDR3 runs 11 residues. Germline values: CDR1 MDHEN, CDR2 SYDVKM. V lost 8 bases and J lost 3, with 5 bases in between. CDR3 protein: CASRDYNEQFF. The CDR3 DNA is TGTGCCAGCCGGGACTACAATGAGCAGTTCTTC.

V usage is TRBV7-8 and J usage is TRBJ1-2, with D possibly TRBD1 on 6 matching bases. The ends were cut back, 3 bases at V and 5 bases at J, with 10 bases in the middle. The germline V gene encodes CDR1 SGHVS and CDR2 FQNEAQ. CDR3 length: 13 residues. The DNA for the CDR3 is TGTGCCAGCAGCTTCCGACAGGATTATGGCTACACCTTC. Protein: CASSFRQDYGYTF.

This sequence joins TRBV15 and TRBJ2-2; TRBD2 agrees at 9 bases. From germline, CDR1 is LNHNV and CDR2 YYDKDF (reference sequence). V shed 0 bases, J shed 5 bases, and the junction held 10 bases outside the gene matches. The CDR3 spans 18 residues. For the CDR3, the DNA is TGTGCCACCAGCAGAGAGCGGCTTAGCGGGAGTACGACCGGGGAGCTGTTTTTT. Its translation is CATSRERLSGSTTGELFF.